This note documents a single T cell receptor beta chain sequence. Its antigen is undetermined. CDR3-region Arm-PCR and iRepertoire HTBI primers produced the TCR beta libraries. TCRdb independently ran MiXCR on the multiplex PCR reads; one entry per CDR3 protein. The sample has fewer than 450,000 distinct CDR3 sequences, 23% seen once; the top ten hold approximately 25%. The entry originates in a study of regulatory T cells in long-lasting Graves disease. The study's findings and limits: Lower TCR diversity characterized persistent Graves' patients relative to newly diagnosed patients.

Indicated time point: persistent/refractory GD, antithyroid drugs over 5 years with positive TRAb. PBMCs provided the RNA from which the TCR library was made. Per germline, CDR1 MNHEY and CDR2 SVGAGI. Trimming shortened V by 2 bases and J by 7 bases, and 33 bases separated the two germline ends. This CDR3 contains 20 residues. The receptor was isolated from a female donor with Graves disease. The rearrangement joins TRBV6-5 to TRBJ2-7, with D possibly matching TRBD2 (7 bases). The sequencing here drew on peripheral blood mononuclear cells (PBMCs), taken when the disease was refractory, from a patient treated with antithyroid drugs. The CDR3 DNA is TGTGCCAGCAGTTACCGTTGGCCTAGCGGCGGGGGCTCTACGAGCTGGGAGCAGTACTTC. Encoded protein: CASSYRWPSGGGSTSWEQYF.